This T cell receptor (beta chain) was retrieved from a study of a mutant IDH1 vaccine in newly diagnosed glioma. Study-level background: Patients arrived already treated with radiotherapy, temozolomide, or both, most having had both.

In regard to this clone: Its antigen is currently unknown.

The time point denotes: week 35, safety follow-up. The study gave 300 ug of mutant IDH1 20-mer peptide per vaccine dose, with topical imiquimod. V gave up 0 bases and J gave up 2 bases, with 17 bases separating them. CDR3 size: 17 residues. The germline V gene has CDR1 LNHNV and CDR2 YYDKDF (reference sequence). Sequenced by immunoSEQ multiplex PCR; TCRdb stores in-frame clones only, minus some. The table lists approximately 50,000 clones, 88% of them singletons, with around 5.7% in the top ten. This TCR came from a woman aged 40 to 50 with glioma. The V gene is TRBV15, the J gene TRBJ2-7; tentative D call: TRBD1 (5 bases). Material: PBMCs, obtained from a glioma patient whose treatment included an IDH1 peptide vaccine. The CDR3 loop is CATSRDKSTVRTYEQYF. CDR3 bases: TGTGCCACCAGCAGAGATAAGTCGACAGTCAGGACCTACGAGCAGTACTTC.